The rows below give T cell receptor beta chains drawn from one sample of a study of CD8 T cells in Susac syndrome. TCRdb recomputed calls from the immunoSEQ multiplex PCR reads with MiXCR, one row per CDR3 protein. The sample records roughly 200,000 distinct CDR3 sequences, roughly 94% being singletons. Sequenced input: CD4+ T cells from PBMCs. The receptor source for this set is a human donor with Susac syndrome. Both conserved end residues are part of each CDR3. The D gene is left open where the match is weak. Clone sizes are given selectively: once, few, many, or a class where the clone is expanded.

V	D	size	J	length	DNA	CDR3
TRBV2	.	.	TRBJ1-2	14	TGTGCCAGCAACCCGGGGGGGGCGAACTATGGCTACACCTTC	CASNPGGANYGYTF
TRBV14	.	.	TRBJ1-2	12	TGTGCCAGCAGCCAAGGGTTCTATGGCTACACCTTC	CASSQGFYGYTF
TRBV20-1	.	once	TRBJ1-2	13	TGCAGTGCTATCGTACAGGGCCTCTATGGCTACACCTTC	CSAIVQGLYGYTF
TRBV29-1	.	.	TRBJ2-5	15	TGCAGCGTTGAAGGGTGGGCAGGGTACCAAGAGACCCAGTACTTC	CSVEGWAGYQETQYF
TRBV6-5	.	.	TRBJ1-5	13	TGTGCCAGTAGATCAGGGAGAGATCAGCCCCAGCATTTT	CASRSGRDQPQHF
TRBV6-5	.	once	TRBJ1-1	13	TGTGCCAGCGCGAAAGGGGTTGACACTGAAGCTTTCTTT	CASAKGVDTEAFF
TRBV11-2	.	few	TRBJ2-6	15	TGTGCCAGCAGCTTAGTCCGCTCTGGGGCCAACGTCCTGACTTTC	CASSLVRSGANVLTF
TRBV18	TRBD1	.	TRBJ1-1	17	TGTGCCAGCTCACGAACCGGACAGGTGGGGGAAAACACTGAAGCTTTCTTT	CASSRTGQVGENTEAFF
TRBV20-1	.	.	TRBJ1-1	14	TGCAGTGCGAGTGGAGGGATCCCCGAGGGCGAAGCTTTCTTT	CSASGGIPEGEAFF
TRBV27	.	.	TRBJ2-1	15	TGTGCCAGCAGCCTACCAGATCTAACCTACAATGAGCAGTTCTTC	CASSLPDLTYNEQFF
TRBV29-1	TRBD1	once	TRBJ1-2	13	TGCAGCGTTGGAGATCGGACAGGGTATGGCTACACCTTC	CSVGDRTGYGYTF
TRBV7-2	.	.	TRBJ2-7	12	TGTGCCAGCAGCTTAGAGCGGGACGAGCAGTACTTC	CASSLERDEQYF
TRBV3-1	.	.	TRBJ1-1	14	TGTGCCAGCAGCCAGACGACAAGATACACTGAAGCTTTCTTT	CASSQTTRYTEAFF
TRBV7-2	TRBD2	.	TRBJ2-7	15	TGTGCCAGCAGCTTAGCGGGGACTAGCGGATACGAGCAGTACTTC	CASSLAGTSGYEQYF
TRBV6-2/TRBV6-3	.	.	TRBJ1-1	12	TGTGCCAGCAGTCCTCATGGCGAGGAAGCTTTCTTT	CASSPHGEEAFF
TRBV20-1	TRBD1	.	TRBJ2-1	14	TGCAGTGCTCGGACAGGGGGCTCCTACAATGAGCAGTTCTTC	CSARTGGSYNEQFF
TRBV28	.	.	TRBJ1-5	15	TGTGCCAGCAGTCCAAATACAGGAGGCAATCAGCCCCAGCATTTT	CASSPNTGGNQPQHF
TRBV3-1	.	.	TRBJ1-5	16	TGTGCCAGCAGCCAAGGTGGGCCCCGGGGCAATCAGCCCCAGCATTTT	CASSQGGPRGNQPQHF
TRBV9	.	.	TRBJ2-7	15	TGTGCCAGCAGCGTAGGGTTAGCGGCGGGCTACGAGCAGTACTTC	CASSVGLAAGYEQYF
TRBV11-1	.	.	TRBJ1-2	13	TGTGCCAGCAGTGACGACAGACGCTATGGCTACACCTTC	CASSDDRRYGYTF
TRBV28	TRBD1	.	TRBJ2-7	15	TGTGCCAGCAGTTTCCCCGGGACAGGGGAGGAAGAGCAGTACTTC	CASSFPGTGEEEQYF
TRBV28	TRBD2	.	TRBJ2-7	16	TGTGCCAGCAGTCTAGGGACTAGCGGGACGACTGGCGAGCAGTACTTC	CASSLGTSGTTGEQYF
TRBV29-1	.	.	TRBJ2-6	11	TGCAGCGTTGGGCAGGGGAGCGTCCTGACTTTC	CSVGQGSVLTF
TRBV6-5	.	.	TRBJ1-2	14	TGTGCCAGCAGTTACTCAACAAAATCTGATGGCTACACCTTC	CASSYSTKSDGYTF
TRBV9	TRBD1	.	TRBJ2-5	16	TGTGCCAGCAGCGTAGGGGCAGGGGGCCTCCAAGAGACCCAGTACTTC	CASSVGAGGLQETQYF
TRBV28	.	.	TRBJ2-1	15	TGTGCCAGCAGTTTCGGCGGCCCCTCCTACAATGAGCAGTTCTTC	CASSFGGPSYNEQFF
TRBV5-1	.	.	TRBJ2-4	14	TGCGCCAGCAGCTTGGGAGGGGAGAAAAACATTCAGTACTTC	CASSLGGEKNIQYF
TRBV6-1	.	.	TRBJ1-5	15	TGTGCCAGCAGTGAAGGCGGGACACCCAATCAGCCCCAGCATTTT	CASSEGGTPNQPQHF
TRBV2	TRBD2	.	TRBJ2-1	14	TGTGCCAGCATGACTAGCGGGACCTACAATGAGCAGTTCTTC	CASMTSGTYNEQFF
TRBV6-2/TRBV6-3	TRBD2	.	TRBJ2-2	15	TGTGCCAGCAGCCCTACTAGCGATACCACCGGGGAGCTGTTTTTT	CASSPTSDTTGELFF
TRBV7-2	TRBD2	.	TRBJ2-3	13	TGTGCCAGCGCTGGCGGGAGTAGGGATACGCAGTATTTT	CASAGGSRDTQYF
TRBV12-3/TRBV12-4	.	.	TRBJ1-1	14	TGTGCCAGCAGTTGGACAGCTTTGGGGACTGAAGCTTTCTTT	CASSWTALGTEAFF
TRBV12-3/TRBV12-4	TRBD2	.	TRBJ2-7	14	TGTGCCAGCAGTTTGAGGTTAGCGGGAGGCGAGCAGTACTTC	CASSLRLAGGEQYF
TRBV12-3/TRBV12-4	.	.	TRBJ1-1	13	TGTGCCAGCAGTTTAACGGGGACCACTGAAGCTTTCTTT	CASSLTGTTEAFF
TRBV15	TRBD2	.	TRBJ2-7	16	TGTGCCACCAGCAGAGCGCTAGCGGGAGGGCCCGGCGAGCAGTACTTC	CATSRALAGGPGEQYF
TRBV7-3	TRBD1	.	TRBJ2-5	16	TGTGCCAGCAGCTTTACCGGGGACAGCAGACAAGAGACCCAGTACTTC	CASSFTGDSRQETQYF
TRBV6-2/TRBV6-3	.	once	TRBJ2-5	16	TGTGCCAGCAGTTATGATGGCGGACCGTCCGAGAGGACCCAGTACTTC	CASSYDGGPSERTQYF
TRBV29-1	.	.	TRBJ2-5	13	TGCAGCCTGCGCCCGACAGGTCAAGAGACCCAGTACTTC	CSLRPTGQETQYF
TRBV2	.	.	TRBJ1-1	12	TGTGCCAGCAACGAGGGGAGAACTGAAGCTTTCTTT	CASNEGRTEAFF
TRBV12-5	.	.	TRBJ1-1	16	TGTGCTAGTGGTTTGGTACGCGTAGGGAGTCTCACTGAAGCTTTCTTT	CASGLVRVGSLTEAFF
TRBV10-3	TRBD1	.	TRBJ1-2	13	TGTGCCATCACCCCGGGACAGGACTATGGCTACACCTTC	CAITPGQDYGYTF
TRBV3-1	.	.	TRBJ2-7	14	TGTGCCAGCAGCCGCTTGGCCACCGGAGGCGAGCAGTACTTC	CASSRLATGGEQYF
TRBV18	.	.	TRBJ2-1	16	TGTGCCAGCTCACCACCGGTAGGCCACTCCTACAATGAGCAGTTCTTC	CASSPPVGHSYNEQFF
TRBV2	.	.	TRBJ2-7	12	TGTGCCAGCAGCCACGATTTTTACGAGCAGTACTTC	CASSHDFYEQYF
TRBV25-1	.	.	TRBJ1-2	12	TGTGCCAGCAGTGAAAAGGTCGATGGCTACACCTTC	CASSEKVDGYTF
TRBV5-1	.	.	TRBJ1-2	13	TGCGCCAGCAGCACGGGGGAAGGCTATGGCTACACCTTC	CASSTGEGYGYTF
TRBV4-2	TRBD1	.	TRBJ2-1	16	TGTGCCAGCAGCCCCCCCGGGACAGGGGACTACAATGAGCAGTTCTTC	CASSPPGTGDYNEQFF
TRBV20-1	TRBD2	.	TRBJ2-1	14	TGCAGTGCTTATCGGGAGGCCCCCTACAATGAGCAGTTCTTC	CSAYREAPYNEQFF
TRBV7-9	TRBD2	.	TRBJ2-1	15	TGTGCCAGCAGCCCACTAGCGTACTCCTACAATGAGCAGTTCTTC	CASSPLAYSYNEQFF
TRBV19	.	.	TRBJ1-6	14	TGTGCCAGTAGCCTAACAGGGAGCGAGTCACCCCTCCACTTT	CASSLTGSESPLHF
TRBV15	.	.	TRBJ2-7	17	TGTGCCACCGGCAGCACCCTCCGGACCCACAGCTCCTACGAGCAGTACTTC	CATGSTLRTHSSYEQYF
TRBV20-1	.	.	TRBJ2-3	14	TGCAGTGCCCCCGGACCCGCCCCGGCTGATACGCAGTATTTT	CSAPGPAPADTQYF
TRBV29-1	TRBD1	.	TRBJ1-4	12	TGCAGCGGAGGACAGGGTGATGAAAAACTGTTTTTT	CSGGQGDEKLFF
TRBV13	.	.	TRBJ2-6	19	TGTGCCAGCAGCTTGTTACAGGGACACAGGAACTCTGGGGCCAACGTCCTGACTTTC	CASSLLQGHRNSGANVLTF
TRBV20-1	TRBD1	.	TRBJ2-3	13	TGCAGTGCTTATCAGGGGGAAACAGATACGCAGTATTTT	CSAYQGETDTQYF
TRBV6-5	.	.	TRBJ2-7	14	TGTGCCAGCAGCACAAGACTTTCCTCCTACGAGCAGTACTTC	CASSTRLSSYEQYF
TRBV4-2	.	.	TRBJ2-3	17	TGTGCCAGCAGGAGGAGGGGGTATAGCGGGAGCACAGATACGCAGTATTTT	CASRRRGYSGSTDTQYF
TRBV11-2	.	.	TRBJ2-7	14	TGTGCCAGCACCCGAAGCCCAGGGATCTACGAGCAGTACTTC	CASTRSPGIYEQYF